One sample yielded the 4 T cell receptor beta chains listed below, sequenced in a study of cytomegalovirus exposure and HLA in healthy donors. The PCR employed 60 Vbeta primers together with 13 Jbeta primers. Generated by immunoSEQ multiplex PCR, the TCRdb table keeps only in-frame clones and is missing some. Of under 200,000 clones listed, approximately 80% are singletons. Sample: PBMCs. The origin of the receptors is a man between 18 and 35 years old in good health and CMV-seronegative.

This chain links TRBV13 with TRBJ1-1; 7 bases match TRBD1. This CDR3 comprises 14 residues. In germline, CDR1 is PRHDT, CDR2 FYEKMQ (reference sequence). V trimming: 5 bases; J trimming: 5 bases; junction bases outside the gene matches: 8. The CDR3 here is CASSLRQGLTEAFF. CDR3 nucleotides: TGTGCCAGCAGCCTAAGACAGGGTTTGACTGAAGCTTTCTTT.

Comments on this clone: The junction departs from the called germline gene at one end, perhaps through a read error. The genes are TRBV7-9 and TRBJ2-1, with a weak D call TRBD1 (6 bases). Germline lookup yields CDR1 SEHNR and CDR2 FQNEAQ (reference sequence). This CDR3 is 16 amino acids long. DNA for the CDR3: TGTTCCAGCAGCTTAGGTGGGCAGGGGCCATACAATGAGCAGTTCTTC. Protein sequence: CSSSLGGQGPYNEQFF.

This chain joins TRBV5-1 and TRBJ2-3; 9 bases are shared with TRBD1. Trimming cost V 4 bases and J 3 bases; bases outside gene matches: 3. The V gene's germline CDR1 is SGHRS and CDR2 YFSETQ. There are 14 residues in the CDR3. The CDR3 here is CASSRDRVTDTQYF. The CDR3 DNA reads as TGCGCCAGCAGCCGGGACAGGGTAACAGATACGCAGTATTTT.

The rearrangement joins TRBV27 to TRBJ2-7; no clear D. V was shortened by 8 bases and J by 3 bases, with 26 bases between the two germline ends. CDR1 MNHEY and CDR2 SMNVEV come from the germline V gene (reference sequence). The CDR3 spans 17 residues. CDR3 bases: TGTGCCAGCGGCCCTCGACATTATTTCGGTGAACTCTACGAGCAGTACTTC. Protein product: CASGPRHYFGELYEQYF.